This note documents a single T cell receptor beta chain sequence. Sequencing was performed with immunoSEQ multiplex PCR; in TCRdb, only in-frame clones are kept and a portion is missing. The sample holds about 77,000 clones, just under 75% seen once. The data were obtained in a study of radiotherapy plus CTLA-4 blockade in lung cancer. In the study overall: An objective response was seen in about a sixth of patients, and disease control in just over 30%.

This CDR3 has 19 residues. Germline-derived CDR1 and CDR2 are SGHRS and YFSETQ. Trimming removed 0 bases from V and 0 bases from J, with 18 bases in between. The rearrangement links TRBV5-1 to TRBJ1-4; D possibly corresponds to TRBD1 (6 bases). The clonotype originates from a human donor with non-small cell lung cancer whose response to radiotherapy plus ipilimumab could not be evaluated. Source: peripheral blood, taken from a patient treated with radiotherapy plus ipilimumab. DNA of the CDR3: TGCGCCAGCAGCTTGGGCGGCAGGGGACCCGCTGCAACTAATGAAAAACTGTTTTTT. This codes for CASSLGGRGPAATNEKLFF. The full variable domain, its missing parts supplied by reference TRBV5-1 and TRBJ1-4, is KAGVTQTPRYLIKTRGQQVTLSCSPISGHRSVSWYQQTPGQGLQFLFEYFSETQRNKGNFPGRFSGRQFSNSRSEMNVSTLELGDSALYLCASSLGGRGPAATNEKLFFGSGTQLSVL.